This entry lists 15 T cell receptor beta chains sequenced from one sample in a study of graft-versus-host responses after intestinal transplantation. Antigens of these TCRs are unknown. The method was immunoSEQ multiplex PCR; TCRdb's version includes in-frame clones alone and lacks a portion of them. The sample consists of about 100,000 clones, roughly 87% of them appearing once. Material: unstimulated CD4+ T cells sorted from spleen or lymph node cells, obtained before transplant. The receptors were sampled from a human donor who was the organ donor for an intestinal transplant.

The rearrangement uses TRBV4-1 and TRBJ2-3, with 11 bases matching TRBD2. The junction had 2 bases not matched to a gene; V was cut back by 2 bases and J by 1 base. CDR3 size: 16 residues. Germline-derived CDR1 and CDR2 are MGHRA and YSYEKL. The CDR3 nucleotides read TGCGCCAGCAGCCAACAGACTAGCGGGGGCACAGATACGCAGTATTTT. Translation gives CASSQQTSGGTDTQYF.

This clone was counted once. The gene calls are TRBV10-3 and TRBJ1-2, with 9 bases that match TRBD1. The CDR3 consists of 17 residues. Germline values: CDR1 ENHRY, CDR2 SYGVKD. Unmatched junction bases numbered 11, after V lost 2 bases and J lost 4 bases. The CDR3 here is CAISEEEPGQGTYGYTF. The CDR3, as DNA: TGTGCCATCAGTGAGGAAGAACCGGGACAGGGCACCTATGGCTACACCTTC.

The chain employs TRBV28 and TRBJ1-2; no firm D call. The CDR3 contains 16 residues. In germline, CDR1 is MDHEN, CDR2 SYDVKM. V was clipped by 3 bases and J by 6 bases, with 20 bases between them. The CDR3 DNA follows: TGTGCCAGCAGTTTCGAAACCACAGAGGCTTCCGATGGCTACACCTTC. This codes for CASSFETTEASDGYTF.

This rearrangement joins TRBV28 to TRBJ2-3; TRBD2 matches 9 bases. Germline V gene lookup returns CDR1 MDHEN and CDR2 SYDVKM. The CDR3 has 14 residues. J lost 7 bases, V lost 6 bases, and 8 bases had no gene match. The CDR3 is CASSTLAGPYTQYF. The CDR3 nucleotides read TGTGCCAGCAGCACTCTAGCGGGGCCGTATACGCAGTATTTT. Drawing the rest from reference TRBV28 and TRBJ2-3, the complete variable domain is DVKVTQSSRYLVKRTGEKVFLECVQDMDHENMFWYRQDPGLGLRLIYFSYDVKMKEKGDIPEGYSVSREKKERFSLILESASTNQTSMYLCASSTLAGPYTQYFGPGTRLTVL.

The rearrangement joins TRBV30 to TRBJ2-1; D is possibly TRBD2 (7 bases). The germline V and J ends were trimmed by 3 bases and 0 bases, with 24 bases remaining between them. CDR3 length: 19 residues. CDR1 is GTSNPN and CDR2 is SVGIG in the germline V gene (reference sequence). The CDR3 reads CAWRSSRGASISSYNEQFF. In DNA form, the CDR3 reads TGTGCCTGGAGATCGTCACGGGGGGCCTCGATTAGCTCCTACAATGAGCAGTTCTTC.

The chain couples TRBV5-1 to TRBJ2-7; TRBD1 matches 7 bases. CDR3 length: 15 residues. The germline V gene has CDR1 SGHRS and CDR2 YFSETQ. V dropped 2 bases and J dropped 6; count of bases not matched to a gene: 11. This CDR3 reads CASSFLRGTVPEQYF. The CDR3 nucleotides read TGCGCCAGCAGCTTCTTAAGGGGGACAGTTCCCGAGCAGTACTTC.

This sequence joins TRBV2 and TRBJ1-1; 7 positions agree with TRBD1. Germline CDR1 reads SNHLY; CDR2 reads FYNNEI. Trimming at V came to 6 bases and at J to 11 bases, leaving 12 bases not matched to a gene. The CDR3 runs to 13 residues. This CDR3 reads CASRPGTAAVAFF. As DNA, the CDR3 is TGTGCCAGCAGACCCGGGACAGCGGCGGTGGCTTTCTTT.

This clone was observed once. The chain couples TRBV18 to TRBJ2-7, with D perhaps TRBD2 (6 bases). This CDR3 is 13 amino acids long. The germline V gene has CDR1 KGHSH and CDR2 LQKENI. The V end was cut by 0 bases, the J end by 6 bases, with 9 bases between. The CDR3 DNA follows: TGTGCCAGCTCACCACCGGGGGGAGGCGAGCAGTACTTC. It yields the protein CASSPPGGGEQYF.

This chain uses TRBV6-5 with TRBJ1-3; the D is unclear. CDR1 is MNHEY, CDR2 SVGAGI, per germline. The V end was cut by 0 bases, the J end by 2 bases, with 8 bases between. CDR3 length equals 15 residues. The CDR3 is CASSYSHGAGNTIYF. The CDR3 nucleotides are TGTGCCAGCAGTTACTCGCACGGCGCTGGAAACACCATATATTTT.

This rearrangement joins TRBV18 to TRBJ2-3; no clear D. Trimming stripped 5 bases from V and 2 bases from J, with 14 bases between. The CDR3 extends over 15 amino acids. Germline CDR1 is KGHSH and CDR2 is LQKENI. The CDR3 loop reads CASSAGLGLTDTQYF. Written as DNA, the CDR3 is TGTGCCAGCTCAGCCGGGTTAGGGCTCACAGATACGCAGTATTTT.

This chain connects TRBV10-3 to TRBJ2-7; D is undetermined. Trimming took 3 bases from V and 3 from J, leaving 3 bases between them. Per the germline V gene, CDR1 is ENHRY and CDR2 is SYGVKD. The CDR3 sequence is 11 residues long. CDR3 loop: CAISDNYEQYF. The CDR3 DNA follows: TGTGCCATCAGTGACAACTACGAGCAGTACTTC.

The CDR3 coding sequence is TGTGCCTGGAGTGTACAAAACAATCAGCCCCAGCATTTT. This encodes CAWSVQNNQPQHF. The gene calls are TRBV30 and TRBJ1-5; D not certain. Trimming pared 0 bases from V and 3 bases from J, leaving 6 bases between. Per the germline V gene, CDR1 is GTSNPN and CDR2 is SVGIG (reference sequence). This CDR3 spans 13 amino acids.

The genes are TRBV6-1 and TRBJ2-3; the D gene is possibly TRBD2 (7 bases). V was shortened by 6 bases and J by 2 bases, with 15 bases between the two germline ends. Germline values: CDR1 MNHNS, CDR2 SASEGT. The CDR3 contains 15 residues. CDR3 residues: CASRSRGGPTDTQYF. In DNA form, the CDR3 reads TGTGCCAGCAGGTCAAGGGGGGGGCCCACAGATACGCAGTATTTT.

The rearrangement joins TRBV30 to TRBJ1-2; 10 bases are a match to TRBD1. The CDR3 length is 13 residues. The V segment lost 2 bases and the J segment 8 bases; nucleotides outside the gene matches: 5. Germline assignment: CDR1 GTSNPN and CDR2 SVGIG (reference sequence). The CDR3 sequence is CAWSPGQGTGYTF. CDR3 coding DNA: TGTGCCTGGAGTCCGGGACAGGGGACCGGCTACACCTTC.

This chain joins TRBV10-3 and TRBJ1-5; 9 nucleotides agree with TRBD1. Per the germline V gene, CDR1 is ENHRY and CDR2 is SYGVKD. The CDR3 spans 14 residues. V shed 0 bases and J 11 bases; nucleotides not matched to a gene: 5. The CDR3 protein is CAISESGTGWTQHF. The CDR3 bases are TGTGCCATCAGTGAGTCCGGGACAGGGTGGACCCAGCATTTT.